This TCR beta chain was sequenced during a study of cytomegalovirus exposure and HLA in healthy donors. Trimming stripped 2 bases from V and 4 bases from J, with 6 bases between. This CDR3 is built from 11 residues. Per germline, CDR1 DFQATT and CDR2 SNEGSKA (reference sequence). 60 Vbeta and 13 Jbeta primers were used in PCR. The protocol was immunoSEQ multiplex PCR, while the TCRdb copy is restricted to in-frame clones and leaves out a portion. This sample carries about 65,000 clones, approximately 67% of them seen once, and the ten largest clones take approximately 3%. Regarding the study as a whole: The study assumed roughly uniform donor sequencing depth for presence/absence analyses. Indistinguishable V segments such as TRBV6-2 and TRBV6-3 were excluded. Equally common other TCR beta chains were less clonally expanded than HLA-associated ones, a later analysis found.

Comments on this clone: Its antigen is still unknown.

This TCR was sampled from a man aged 25 to 40 in good health and CMV-seronegative. The material sequenced was PBMCs. The J gene is TRBJ2-7, the V gene TRBV20-1; possible D gene TRBD1, 6 bases. Written as DNA, the CDR3 is TGCAGTGCTAGAACAGGGTACGAGCAGTACTTC. Translating it yields CSARTGYEQYF.